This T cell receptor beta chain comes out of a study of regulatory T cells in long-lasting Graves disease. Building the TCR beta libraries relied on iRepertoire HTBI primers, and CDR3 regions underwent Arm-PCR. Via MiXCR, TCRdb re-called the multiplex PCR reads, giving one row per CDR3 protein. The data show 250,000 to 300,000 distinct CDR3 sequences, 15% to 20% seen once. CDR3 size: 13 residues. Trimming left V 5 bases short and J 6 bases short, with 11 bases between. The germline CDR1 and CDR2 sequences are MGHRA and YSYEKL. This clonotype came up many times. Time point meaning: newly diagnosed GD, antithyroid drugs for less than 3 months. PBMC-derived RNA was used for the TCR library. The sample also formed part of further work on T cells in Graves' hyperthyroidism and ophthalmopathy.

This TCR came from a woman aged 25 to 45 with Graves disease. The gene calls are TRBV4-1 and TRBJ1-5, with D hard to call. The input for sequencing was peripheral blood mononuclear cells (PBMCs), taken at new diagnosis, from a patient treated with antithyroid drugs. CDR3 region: CASSSTAVQPQHF. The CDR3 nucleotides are TGCGCCAGCAGCTCGACCGCTGTTCAGCCCCAGCATTTT.